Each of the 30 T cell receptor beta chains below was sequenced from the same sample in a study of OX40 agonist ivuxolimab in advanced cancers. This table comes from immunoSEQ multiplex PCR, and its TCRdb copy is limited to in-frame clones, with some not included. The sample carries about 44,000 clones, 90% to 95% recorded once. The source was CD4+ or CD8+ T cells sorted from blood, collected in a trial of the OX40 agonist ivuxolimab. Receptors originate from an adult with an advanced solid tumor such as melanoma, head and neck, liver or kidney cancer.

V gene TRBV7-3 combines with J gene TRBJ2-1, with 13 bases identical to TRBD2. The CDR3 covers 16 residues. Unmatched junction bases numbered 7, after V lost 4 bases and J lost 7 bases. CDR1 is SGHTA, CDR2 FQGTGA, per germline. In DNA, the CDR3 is TGTGCCAGCAGCTCCGGGACTAGCGGGGTAACAAATGAGCAGTTCTTC. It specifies CASSSGTSGVTNEQFF. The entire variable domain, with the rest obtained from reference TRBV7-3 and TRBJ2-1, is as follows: GAGVSQTPSNKVTEKGKYVELRCDPISGHTALYWYRQSLGQGPEFLIYFQGTGAADDSGLPNDRFFAVRPEGSVSTLKIQRTERGDSAVYLCASSSGTSGVTNEQFFGPGTRLTVL.

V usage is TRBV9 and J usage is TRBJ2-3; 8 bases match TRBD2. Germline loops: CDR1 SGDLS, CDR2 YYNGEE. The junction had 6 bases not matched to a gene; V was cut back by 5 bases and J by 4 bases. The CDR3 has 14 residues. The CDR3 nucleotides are TGTGCCAGCAGTCCCAGCGGGAGTCCAGATACGCAGTATTTT. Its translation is CASSPSGSPDTQYF. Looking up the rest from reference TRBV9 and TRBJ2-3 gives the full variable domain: DSGVTQTPKHLITATGQRVTLRCSPRSGDLSVYWYQQSLDQGLQFLIQYYNGEERAKGNILERFSAQQFPDLHSELNLSSLELGDSALYFCASSPSGSPDTQYFGPGTRLTVL.

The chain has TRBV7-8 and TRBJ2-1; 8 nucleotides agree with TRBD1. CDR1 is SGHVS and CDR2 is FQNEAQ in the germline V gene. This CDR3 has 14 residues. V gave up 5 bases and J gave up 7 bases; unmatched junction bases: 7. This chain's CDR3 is CASSNRQGWNEQFF. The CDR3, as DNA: TGTGCCAGCAGCAACAGACAGGGGTGGAATGAGCAGTTCTTC.

The CDR3 DNA follows: TGTGCCAGCAGCCCAACGACTAGCGGGAGGGCCGGGCGGGATGAGCAGTTCTTC. Protein sequence: CASSPTTSGRAGRDEQFF. The chain employs TRBV11-2 and TRBJ2-1; 14 bases fit TRBD2. Germline V lookup: CDR1 SGHAT, CDR2 FQNNGV. With V trimmed by 5 bases and J by 8 bases, 14 bases remained unmatched. The CDR3 consists of 18 residues.

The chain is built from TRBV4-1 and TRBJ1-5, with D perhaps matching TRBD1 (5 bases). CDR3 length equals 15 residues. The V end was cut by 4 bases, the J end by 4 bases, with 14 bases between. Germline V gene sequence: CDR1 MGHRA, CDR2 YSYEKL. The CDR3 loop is CASSPLPGLNQPQHF. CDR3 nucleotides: TGCGCCAGCAGCCCATTACCGGGACTTAATCAGCCCCAGCATTTT.

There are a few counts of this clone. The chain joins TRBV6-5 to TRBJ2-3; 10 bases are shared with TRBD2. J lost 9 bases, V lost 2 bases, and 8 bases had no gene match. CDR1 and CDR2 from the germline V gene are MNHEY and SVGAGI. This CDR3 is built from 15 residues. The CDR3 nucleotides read TGTGCCAGCAGTTACCCCAGTAGCGGGAGGAGGACGCAGTATTTT. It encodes CASSYPSSGRRTQYF.

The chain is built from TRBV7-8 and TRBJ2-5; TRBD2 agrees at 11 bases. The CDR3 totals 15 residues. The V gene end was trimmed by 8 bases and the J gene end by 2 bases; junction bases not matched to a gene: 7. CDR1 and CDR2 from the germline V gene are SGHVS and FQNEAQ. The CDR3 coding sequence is TGTGCCAGCGCTCCTGCTAGCGGGAGGCAAGAGACCCAGTACTTC. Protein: CASAPASGRQETQYF.

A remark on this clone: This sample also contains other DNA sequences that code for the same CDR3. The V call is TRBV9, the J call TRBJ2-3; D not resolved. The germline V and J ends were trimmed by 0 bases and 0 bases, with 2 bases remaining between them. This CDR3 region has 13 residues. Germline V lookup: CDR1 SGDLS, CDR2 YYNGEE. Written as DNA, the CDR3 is TGTGCCAGCAGCGTAGTAAGCACAGATACGCAGTATTTT. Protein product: CASSVVSTDTQYF.

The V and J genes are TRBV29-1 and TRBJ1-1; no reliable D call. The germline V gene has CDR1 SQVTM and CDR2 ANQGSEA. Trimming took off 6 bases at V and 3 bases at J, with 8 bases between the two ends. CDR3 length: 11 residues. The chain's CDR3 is CSVLGDTEAFF. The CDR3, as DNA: TGCAGCGTCCTCGGGGACACTGAAGCTTTCTTT.

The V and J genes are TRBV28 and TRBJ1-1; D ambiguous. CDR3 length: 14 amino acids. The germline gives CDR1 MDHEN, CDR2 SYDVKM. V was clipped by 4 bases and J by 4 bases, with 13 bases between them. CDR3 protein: CASSSEGWGTEAFF. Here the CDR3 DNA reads TGTGCCAGCAGTTCCGAAGGGTGGGGCACTGAAGCTTTCTTT.

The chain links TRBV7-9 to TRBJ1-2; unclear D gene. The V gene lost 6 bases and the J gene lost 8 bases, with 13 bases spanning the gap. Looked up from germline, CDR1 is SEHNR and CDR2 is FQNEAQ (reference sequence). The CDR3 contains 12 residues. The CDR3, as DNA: TGTGCCAGCAGTCCCTTTCCGGAGGGCTACACCTTC. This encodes CASSPFPEGYTF.

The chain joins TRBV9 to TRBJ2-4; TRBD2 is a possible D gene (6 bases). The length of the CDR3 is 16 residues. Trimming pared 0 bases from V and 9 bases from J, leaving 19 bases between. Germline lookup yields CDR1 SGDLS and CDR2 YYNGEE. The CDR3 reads CASSVGDVLAFGIQYF. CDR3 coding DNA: TGTGCCAGCAGCGTAGGAGATGTTCTAGCGTTTGGCATTCAGTACTTC.

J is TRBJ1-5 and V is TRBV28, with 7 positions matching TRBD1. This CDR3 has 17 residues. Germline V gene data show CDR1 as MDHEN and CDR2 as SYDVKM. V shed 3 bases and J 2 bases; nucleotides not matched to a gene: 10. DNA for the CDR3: TGTGCCAGCAGTTTCTGGGACAGTATAGGGGGCAATCAGCCCCAGCATTTT. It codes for CASSFWDSIGGNQPQHF.

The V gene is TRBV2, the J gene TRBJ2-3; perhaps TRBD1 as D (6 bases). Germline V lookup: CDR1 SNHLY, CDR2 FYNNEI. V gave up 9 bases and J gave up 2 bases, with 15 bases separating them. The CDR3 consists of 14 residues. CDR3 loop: CASDRRTFTDTQYF. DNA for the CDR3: TGTGCCAGTGACAGGAGAACTTTCACAGATACGCAGTATTTT.

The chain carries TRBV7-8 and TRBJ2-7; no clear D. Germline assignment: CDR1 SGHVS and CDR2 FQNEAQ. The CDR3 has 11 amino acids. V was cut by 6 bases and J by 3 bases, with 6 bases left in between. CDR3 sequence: CASSSDYEQYF. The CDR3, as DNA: TGTGCCAGCAGTTCCGACTACGAGCAGTACTTC.

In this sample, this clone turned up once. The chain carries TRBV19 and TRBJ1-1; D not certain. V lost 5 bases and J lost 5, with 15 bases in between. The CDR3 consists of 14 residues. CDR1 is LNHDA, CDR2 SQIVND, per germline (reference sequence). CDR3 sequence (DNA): TGTGCCAGTAGTTCCGATTACTTAAGTACTGAAGCTTTCTTT. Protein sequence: CASSSDYLSTEAFF.

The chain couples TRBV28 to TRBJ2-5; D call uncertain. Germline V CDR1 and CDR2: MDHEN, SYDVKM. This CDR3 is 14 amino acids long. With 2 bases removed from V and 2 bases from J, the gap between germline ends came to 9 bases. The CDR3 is CASSLAQEQETQYF. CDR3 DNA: TGTGCCAGCAGTTTAGCCCAGGAGCAAGAGACCCAGTACTTC.

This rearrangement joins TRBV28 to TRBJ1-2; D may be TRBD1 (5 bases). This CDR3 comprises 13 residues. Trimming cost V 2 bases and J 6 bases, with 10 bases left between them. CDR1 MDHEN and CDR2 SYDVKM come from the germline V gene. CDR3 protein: CASSLAGGNGYTF. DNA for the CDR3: TGTGCCAGCAGTTTAGCGGGGGGAAATGGCTACACCTTC.

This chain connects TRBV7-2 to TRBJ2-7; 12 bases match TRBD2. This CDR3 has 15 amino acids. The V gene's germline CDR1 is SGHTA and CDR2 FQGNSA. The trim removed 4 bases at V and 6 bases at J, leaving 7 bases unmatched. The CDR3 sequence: CASSYTTGLAGEQYF. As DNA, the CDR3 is TGTGCCAGCAGCTACACCACGGGACTAGCGGGCGAGCAGTACTTC.

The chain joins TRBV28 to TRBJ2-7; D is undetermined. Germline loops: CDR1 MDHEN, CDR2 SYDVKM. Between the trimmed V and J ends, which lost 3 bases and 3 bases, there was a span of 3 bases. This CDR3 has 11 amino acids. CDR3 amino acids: CASSFGYEQYF. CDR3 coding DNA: TGTGCCAGCAGTTTCGGCTACGAGCAGTACTTC.

The CDR3 spells CASSAMGQGASYEQYF. The CDR3 nucleotides are TGTGCCAGCAGCGCCATGGGACAGGGGGCCAGCTACGAGCAGTACTTC. The chain uses TRBV13 and TRBJ2-7; 12 bases match TRBD1. From germline, CDR1 is PRHDT and CDR2 FYEKMQ (reference sequence). After removal of 5 bases from V and 3 bases from J, the junction contained 8 bases not matched to a gene. The CDR3 spans 16 residues. The full variable domain, with the rest looked up from reference TRBV13 and TRBJ2-7, is AAGVIQSPRHLIKEKRETATLKCYPIPRHDTVYWYQQGPGQDPQFLISFYEKMQSDKGSIPDRFSAQQFSDYHSELNMSSLELGDSALYFCASSAMGQGASYEQYFGPGTRLTVT.

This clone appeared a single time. CDR3 residues: CASSQGDRYNEKLFF. The CDR3 nucleotides are TGCGCCAGCAGCCAAGGGGACAGGTATAATGAAAAACTGTTTTTT. The chain has TRBV4-1 and TRBJ1-4; 8 positions match TRBD1. This CDR3 region has 15 residues. Trimming took 1 base from V and 4 from J; bases not matched to a gene: 2. Germline CDR1 is MGHRA and CDR2 is YSYEKL.

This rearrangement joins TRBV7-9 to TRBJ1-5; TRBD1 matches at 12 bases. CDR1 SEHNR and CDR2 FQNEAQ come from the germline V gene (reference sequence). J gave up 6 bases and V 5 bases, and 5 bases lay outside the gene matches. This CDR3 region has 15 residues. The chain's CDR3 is CASSLGTGGSQPQHF. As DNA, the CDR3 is TGTGCCAGCAGCCTAGGGACAGGGGGCAGTCAGCCCCAGCATTTT.

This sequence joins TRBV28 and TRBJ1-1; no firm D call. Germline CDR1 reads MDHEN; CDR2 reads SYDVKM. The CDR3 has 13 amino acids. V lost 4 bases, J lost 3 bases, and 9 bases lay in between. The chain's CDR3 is CASSSAGDTEAFF. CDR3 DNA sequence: TGTGCCAGCAGTTCTGCCGGGGACACTGAAGCTTTCTTT. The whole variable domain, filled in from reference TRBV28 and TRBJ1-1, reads DVKVTQSSRYLVKRTGEKVFLECVQDMDHENMFWYRQDPGLGLRLIYFSYDVKMKEKGDIPEGYSVSREKKERFSLILESASTNQTSMYLCASSSAGDTEAFFGQGTRLTVV.

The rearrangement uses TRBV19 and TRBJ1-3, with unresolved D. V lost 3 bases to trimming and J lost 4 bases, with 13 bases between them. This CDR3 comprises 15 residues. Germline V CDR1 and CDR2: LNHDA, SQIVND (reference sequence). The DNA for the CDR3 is TGTGCCAGTAGTATCTGGCGGGGTTCGGGAAACACCATATATTTT. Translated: CASSIWRGSGNTIYF.

The CDR3 region is CASMSGRFQPRIYEQYF. The CDR3 DNA reads TGTGCCAGCATGAGCGGGAGGTTCCAACCGAGGATATACGAGCAGTACTTC. J is TRBJ2-7 and V is TRBV28; 9 positions agree with TRBD2. The junction had 17 bases not matched to a gene; V was cut back by 7 bases and J by 4 bases. The CDR3 loop spans 17 amino acids. Germline V lookup: CDR1 MDHEN, CDR2 SYDVKM.

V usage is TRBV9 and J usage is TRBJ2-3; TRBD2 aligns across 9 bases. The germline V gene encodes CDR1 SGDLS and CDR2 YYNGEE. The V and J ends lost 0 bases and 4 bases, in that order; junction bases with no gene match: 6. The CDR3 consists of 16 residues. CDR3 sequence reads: CASSVARREGPDTQYF. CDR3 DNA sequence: TGTGCCAGCAGCGTAGCACGGCGGGAGGGACCAGATACGCAGTATTTT.

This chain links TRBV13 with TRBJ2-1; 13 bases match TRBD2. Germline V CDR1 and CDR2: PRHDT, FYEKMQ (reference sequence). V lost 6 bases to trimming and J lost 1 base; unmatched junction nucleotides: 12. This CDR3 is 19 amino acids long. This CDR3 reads CASSGRTSGGDGSYNEQFF. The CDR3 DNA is TGTGCCAGCAGTGGCAGGACTAGCGGGGGTGATGGGTCCTACAATGAGCAGTTCTTC.

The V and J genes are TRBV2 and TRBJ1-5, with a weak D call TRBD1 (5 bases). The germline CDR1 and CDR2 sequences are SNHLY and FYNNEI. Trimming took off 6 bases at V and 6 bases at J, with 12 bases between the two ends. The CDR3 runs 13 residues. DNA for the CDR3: TGTGCCAGCAGCCAGGGAGGAGGTCAGCCCCAGCATTTT. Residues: CASSQGGGQPQHF.

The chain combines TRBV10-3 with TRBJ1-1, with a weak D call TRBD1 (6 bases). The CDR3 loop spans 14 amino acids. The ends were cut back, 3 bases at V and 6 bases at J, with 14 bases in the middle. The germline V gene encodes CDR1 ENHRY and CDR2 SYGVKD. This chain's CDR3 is CAISDLTGSAEAFF. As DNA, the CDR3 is TGTGCCATCAGTGACCTAACAGGGAGCGCTGAAGCTTTCTTT.